A single sample gave rise to the 25 T cell receptor beta chains below, sequenced in a study of OX40 agonist ivuxolimab in advanced cancers. This table comes from immunoSEQ multiplex PCR, and its TCRdb copy is limited to in-frame clones, with some not included. The table includes 100,000 to 130,000 clones, approximately 89% detected once. The specimen was CD4+ or CD8+ T cells sorted from blood, collected in a trial of the OX40 agonist ivuxolimab. The receptors come from an adult with an advanced solid tumor such as melanoma, head and neck, liver or kidney cancer.

The chain recombines TRBV7-6 with TRBJ2-7; 11 bases are a match to TRBD1. V shed 0 bases, J shed 0 bases, and the junction held 4 bases outside the gene matches. The CDR3 runs 17 residues. CDR1 SGHVS and CDR2 FNYEAQ come from the germline V gene. This CDR3 is CASSLARDRGNSYEQYF. As DNA, the CDR3 is TGTGCCAGCAGCTTAGCCAGGGACAGGGGGAACTCCTACGAGCAGTACTTC.

The genes are TRBV9 and TRBJ1-4, with D perhaps TRBD1 (6 bases). CDR1 and CDR2 (germline): SGDLS, YYNGEE. This CDR3 contains 16 residues. V shed 0 bases and J shed 1 base, with 10 bases lying between them. The CDR3 DNA sequence: TGTGCCAGCAGCGTAGGTCCGGGACAAACTAATGAAAAACTGTTTTTT. Translating gives CASSVGPGQTNEKLFF.

This clone was counted once. The rearrangement uses TRBV30 and TRBJ2-2, with 13 bases identical to TRBD2. The CDR3 extends over 15 amino acids. CDR1 is GTSNPN and CDR2 is SVGIG in the germline V gene (reference sequence). Losses at the gene ends were 2 bases for V and 6 bases for J; bases not matched to a gene: 3. DNA of the CDR3: TGTGCCTGGAGTCCCGGGACTAGCGGGGCCGGGGAGCTGTTTTTT. Translating gives CAWSPGTSGAGELFF.

CDR3 amino acids: CASSVKVGSTGYGYTF. CDR3 nucleotide sequence: TGTGCCAGCAGCGTTAAAGTTGGGTCCACGGGGTATGGCTACACCTTC. The rearrangement links TRBV9 to TRBJ1-2; D is undetermined. The V end was cut by 2 bases, the J end by 5 bases, with 19 bases between. Germline V gene data show CDR1 as SGDLS and CDR2 as YYNGEE. The CDR3 length is 16 residues.

Only one count was recorded for this clone. The chain employs TRBV15 and TRBJ2-5; D gene ambiguous. The CDR3 has 13 amino acids. The V end was cut by 2 bases, the J end by 4 bases, with 8 bases between. Germline CDR1 reads LNHNV; CDR2 reads YYDKDF (reference sequence). The CDR3 sequence: CATSRQITETQYF. The CDR3 DNA reads TGTGCCACCAGCAGACAAATCACAGAGACCCAGTACTTC.

J is TRBJ2-3 and V is TRBV7-9, with D unclear. The CDR3 loop spans 15 amino acids. With 4 bases removed from V and 0 bases from J, the gap between germline ends came to 11 bases. CDR1 SEHNR and CDR2 FQNEAQ come from the germline V gene (reference sequence). The CDR3 nucleotides read TGTGCCAGCAGCTCCACCGTTCTGAGCACAGATACGCAGTATTTT. Translated, it gives CASSSTVLSTDTQYF.

The chain couples TRBV14 to TRBJ2-2, with 13 bases fitting TRBD2. Trimming at V came to 4 bases and at J to 6 bases, leaving 5 bases not matched to a gene. CDR3 length equals 16 residues. The germline CDR1 and CDR2 sequences are SGHDN and FVKESK. The CDR3 is CASSRELAGGPGELFF. The CDR3 nucleotides are TGTGCCAGCAGCCGAGAACTAGCGGGGGGGCCCGGGGAGCTGTTTTTT.

A note on this clone: The junction and the germline gene differ at one end; a read error may be behind it. The V gene is TRBV20-1, the J gene TRBJ2-1; no reliable D call. Germline V lookup: CDR1 DFQATT, CDR2 SNEGSKA (reference sequence). This CDR3 contains 11 residues. For the CDR3, the DNA is TGCAGTGCTGGAGAATATAATGAGCAGTTCTTC. Translated: CSAGEYNEQFF.

The V and J genes are TRBV4-1 and TRBJ2-5; weak D call: TRBD1 (5 bases). The V end lost 0 bases, the J end lost 2 bases, and 13 bases lay between the germline ends. The CDR3 has 16 amino acids. CDR1 and CDR2 (germline): MGHRA, YSYEKL. The DNA for the CDR3 is TGCGCCAGCAGCCAAGAATGGCAGGGTCTGCAAGAGACCCAGTACTTC. It is translated as CASSQEWQGLQETQYF.

This chain connects TRBV27 to TRBJ2-2; 9 bases are shared with TRBD2. V was pared by 7 bases and J by 1 base, with 10 bases of the junction left unmatched. In germline, CDR1 is MNHEY, CDR2 SMNVEV (reference sequence). This CDR3 has 17 residues. CDR3: CASTSRGSGRNTGELFF. The CDR3 DNA is TGTGCCAGCACCTCCAGGGGTAGCGGGAGGAACACCGGGGAGCTGTTTTTT.

The chain couples TRBV6-5 to TRBJ2-5; 9 bases match TRBD2. Germline V gene data show CDR1 as MNHEY and CDR2 as SVGAGI. The CDR3 contains 16 residues. V shed 0 bases, J shed 2 bases, and the junction held 4 bases outside the gene matches. The CDR3 sequence: CASSYSSLAGQETQYF. As DNA, the CDR3 is TGTGCCAGCAGTTACTCTTCGCTAGCGGGGCAAGAGACCCAGTACTTC.

The chain carries TRBV5-1 and TRBJ2-1; a possible D gene is TRBD1 (6 bases). The CDR3 is 18 residues long. Per germline, CDR1 SGHRS and CDR2 YFSETQ. Trimming shortened V by 4 bases and J by 1 base, and 21 bases separated the two germline ends. CDR3 loop: CASSSREGGLGSYNEQFF. Here the CDR3 DNA reads TGCGCCAGCAGCAGCAGGGAAGGGGGTTTGGGGTCCTACAATGAGCAGTTCTTC.

The V and J genes are TRBV5-4 and TRBJ1-2, with 8 positions matching TRBD1. J was trimmed by 4 bases and V by 4 bases; bases with no gene match: 6. The CDR3 is 14 amino acids. Looked up from germline, CDR1 is SGHNT and CDR2 is YYREEE (reference sequence). The CDR3 protein is CASSGSQGAYGYTF. CDR3 sequence (DNA): TGTGCCAGCAGCGGGTCCCAGGGGGCCTATGGCTACACCTTC.

The chain employs TRBV30 and TRBJ1-2; D is undetermined. Trimming pared 5 bases from V and 0 bases from J, leaving 10 bases between. The CDR3 totals 13 residues. The V gene's germline CDR1 is GTSNPN and CDR2 SVGIG (reference sequence). The CDR3 DNA reads as TGTGCCTGGTCGAAAGATTCTAACTATGGCTACACCTTC. Translated, it gives CAWSKDSNYGYTF. Together with reference TRBV30 and TRBJ1-2, the CDR3 gives the full variable domain: SQTIHQWPATLVQPVGSPLSLECTVEGTSNPNLYWYRQAAGRGLQLLFYSVGIGQISSEVPQNLSASRPQDRQFILSSKKLLLSDSGFYLCAWSKDSNYGYTFGSGTRLTVV.

The chain employs TRBV19 and TRBJ2-3, with 9 bases lining up with TRBD2. CDR1 is LNHDA and CDR2 is SQIVND in the germline V gene (reference sequence). This CDR3 comprises 15 residues. Trimming took 5 bases from V and 2 from J; bases not matched to a gene: 5. In DNA form, the CDR3 reads TGTGCCAGTAGTGTAGCGGGGGTGCTCACAGATACGCAGTATTTT. Translating gives CASSVAGVLTDTQYF.

The rearrangement links TRBV30 to TRBJ2-1; TRBD2 is a possible D gene (6 bases). CDR1 is GTSNPN, CDR2 SVGIG, per germline (reference sequence). This CDR3 contains 15 residues. V gave up 1 base and J gave up 6 bases, with 16 bases separating them. CDR3 region: CAWSAGGALSNEQFF. CDR3 DNA sequence: TGTGCCTGGAGTGCGGGCGGGGCCCTATCCAATGAGCAGTTCTTC. Looking up the rest from reference TRBV30 and TRBJ2-1 gives the full variable domain: SQTIHQWPATLVQPVGSPLSLECTVEGTSNPNLYWYRQAAGRGLQLLFYSVGIGQISSEVPQNLSASRPQDRQFILSSKKLLLSDSGFYLCAWSAGGALSNEQFFGPGTRLTVL.

The chain employs TRBV9 and TRBJ1-2; 7 bases are shared with TRBD1. Germline V gene sequence: CDR1 SGDLS, CDR2 YYNGEE. The V and J ends lost 3 bases and 5 bases, in that order; junction bases with no gene match: 4. This CDR3 has 13 amino acids. The CDR3 loop is CASSAQGSYGYTF. The CDR3 bases are TGTGCCAGCAGCGCACAGGGGTCGTATGGCTACACCTTC.

Comment on this clone: At one end the junction does not follow the germline gene, possibly because of a read error. The J gene is TRBJ2-5, the V gene TRBV7-7; D possibly corresponds to TRBD1 (6 bases). The CDR3 length is 14 residues. Germline V lookup: CDR1 SSHAT, CDR2 FNYEAQ (reference sequence). The CDR3 is CASSSGGAGETQYF. CDR3 sequence (DNA): TGTGCTAGCAGCTCTGGGGGCGCGGGAGAGACCCAGTACTTC.

This chain joins TRBV5-4 and TRBJ1-6; 7 nucleotides align to TRBD1. CDR3 length equals 14 residues. After removal of 3 bases from V and 7 bases from J, the junction contained 4 bases not matched to a gene. The germline V gene encodes CDR1 SGHNT and CDR2 YYREEE (reference sequence). CDR3 protein: CASSWDRENSPLHF. CDR3 coding DNA: TGTGCCAGCAGCTGGGACAGAGAGAATTCACCCCTCCACTTT. Full variable domain (remainder filled in from reference TRBV5-4 and TRBJ1-6): ETGVTQSPTHLIKTRGQQVTLRCSSQSGHNTVSWYQQALGQGPQFIFQYYREEENGRGNFPPRFSGLQFPNYSSELNVNALELDDSALYLCASSWDRENSPLHFGNGTRLTVT.

This CDR3 reads CASSPSPVQGGWGNTEAFF. The CDR3 coding sequence is TGTGCCAGCAGCCCGAGCCCCGTCCAGGGAGGGTGGGGTAACACTGAAGCTTTCTTT. The chain links TRBV9 to TRBJ1-1, with D perhaps matching TRBD1 (5 bases). Germline CDR1 is SGDLS and CDR2 is YYNGEE. With 4 bases removed from V and 2 bases from J, the gap between germline ends came to 27 bases. The CDR3 runs 19 residues.

The rearrangement links TRBV7-3 to TRBJ2-3; tentative D call: TRBD1 (6 bases). Germline V gives CDR1 SGHTA, CDR2 FQGTGA. The V and J ends lost 4 bases and 7 bases respectively, with 9 bases between them. The CDR3 runs to 12 residues. In DNA, the CDR3 is TGTGCCAGCAGCTCCCAGGGGAATACGCAGTATTTT. This encodes CASSSQGNTQYF.

A single count supports this clone. The chain joins TRBV12-5 to TRBJ2-2; D is possibly TRBD2 (11 bases). V gave up 3 bases and J gave up 1 base, with 27 bases separating them. The CDR3 extends over 21 amino acids. CDR1 is LGHNT and CDR2 is FRNRAP in the germline V gene. The CDR3 loop is CASGFGTGASLAGGNTGELFF. As DNA, the CDR3 is TGTGCTAGTGGTTTTGGGACAGGGGCCTCCCTAGCGGGGGGGAACACCGGGGAGCTGTTTTTT.

The chain has TRBV10-1 and TRBJ2-3; D gene ambiguous. Germline V CDR1 and CDR2: WNHNN, SYGVQD (reference sequence). Trimming pared 4 bases from V and 2 bases from J, leaving 7 bases between. The CDR3 is 13 amino acids. The CDR3 DNA is TGCGCCAGCAGTGGAACATTCACAGATACGCAGTATTTT. The encoded protein is CASSGTFTDTQYF.

The chain joins TRBV4-1 to TRBJ1-5; possible D gene TRBD1, 5 bases. V lost 5 bases and J lost 4, with 21 bases in between. The CDR3 totals 17 residues. CDR1 and CDR2 (germline): MGHRA, YSYEKL. The CDR3 DNA is TGCGCCAGCAGCGGCTCCTTTCAGACAGCCGAGAATCAGCCCCAGCATTTT. It specifies CASSGSFQTAENQPQHF.

The chain is built from TRBV18 and TRBJ2-1, with 7 positions matching TRBD2. V was pared by 2 bases and J by 7 bases, with 11 bases of the junction left unmatched. Germline CDR1 is KGHSH and CDR2 is LQKENI. CDR3 length: 16 amino acids. The CDR3 protein is CASSPATAIGGNEQFF. The DNA for the CDR3 is TGTGCCAGCTCACCAGCGACGGCCATCGGGGGGAATGAGCAGTTCTTC.